The table lists the clone carrying this T cell receptor (beta chain) with many counts. Its antigen is not known. Per germline, CDR1 MDHEN and CDR2 SYDVKM. The CDR3 is made up of 13 amino acids. V was trimmed by 4 bases and J by 3 bases, leaving 7 bases between them. TCRdb re-derived calls from the 5' RACE reads in MiXCR, one entry per CDR3 protein. Of 500,000 to 650,000 distinct CDR3 sequences detected, approximately 5.3% appear once; the ten largest clones hold around 3.5%. This record comes from a study of CD8 T cells in ankylosing spondylitis. Overall study results and limits: Blood from ankylosing spondylitis patients appeared to carry a characteristic roughly 8-variant TCR beta motif.

Sequencing used blood, either unsorted or a sorted T cell fraction (not recorded which). This receptor was taken from a male donor with ankylosing spondylitis. The rearrangement links TRBV28 to TRBJ1-5; D is perhaps TRBD1 (5 bases). The CDR3 sequence is CASSWGNNQPQHF. Here the CDR3 DNA reads TGTGCCAGCAGTTGGGGCAACAATCAGCCCCAGCATTTT.